Shown below are 8 T cell receptor beta chains from a single sample sequenced in a study of OX40 agonist ivuxolimab in advanced cancers. TCRdb keeps only in-frame clones here, not all; method: immunoSEQ multiplex PCR. Counted here are around 63,000 clones, just over 85% occurring once; the ten biggest clones make up 1.2%. Sequencing used CD4+ or CD8+ T cells sorted from blood, obtained in a trial of the OX40 agonist ivuxolimab. All receptors derive from an adult with an advanced solid tumor such as melanoma, head and neck, liver or kidney cancer.

This chain joins TRBV19 and TRBJ1-4, with 11 bases fitting TRBD1. V shed 7 bases and J 7 bases; nucleotides not matched to a gene: 14. The CDR3 is 17 residues long. Germline V gene lookup returns CDR1 LNHDA and CDR2 SQIVND (reference sequence). For the CDR3, the DNA is TGTGCCAGTACCGGGACAGGGGGAGTTGGGCTGAGTGAAAAACTGTTTTTT. Translated: CASTGTGGVGLSEKLFF. Combining the CDR3 with reference TRBV19 and TRBJ1-4 gives the whole variable domain DGGITQSPKYLFRKEGQNVTLSCEQNLNHDAMYWYRQDPGQGLRLIYYSQIVNDFQKGDIAEGYSVSREKKESFPLTVTSAQKNPTAFYLCASTGTGGVGLSEKLFFGSGTQLSVL.

The chain links TRBV6-5 to TRBJ2-5; 9 positions agree with TRBD2. This CDR3 has 15 amino acids. The germline CDR1 and CDR2 sequences are MNHEY and SVGAGI. J was trimmed by 2 bases and V by 7 bases; bases with no gene match: 8. This chain's CDR3 is CASTPQAGGQETQYF. The CDR3 region has the DNA TGTGCCAGCACCCCCCAAGCGGGAGGACAAGAGACCCAGTACTTC.

This clone has just a few counts. The chain has TRBV5-1 and TRBJ2-1; D unclear. The germline gives CDR1 SGHRS, CDR2 YFSETQ. V was trimmed by 4 bases and J by 4 bases, leaving 9 bases between them. This CDR3 has 13 amino acids. The CDR3 loop reads CASSPDGYNEQFF. The CDR3 region has the DNA TGCGCCAGCAGCCCGGACGGATACAATGAGCAGTTCTTC.

The rearrangement joins TRBV28 to TRBJ1-4; TRBD1 might be the D (5 bases). Germline loops: CDR1 MDHEN, CDR2 SYDVKM. CDR3 length: 13 residues. The V end lost 5 bases, the J end lost 8 bases, and 12 bases lay between the germline ends. CDR3 amino acids: CASSPPPGEKLFF. CDR3 nucleotides: TGTGCCAGCAGTCCCCCCCCAGGGGAAAAACTGTTTTTT.

This CDR3 is CAWSVKGSTGELFF. As DNA, the CDR3 is TGTGCCTGGAGTGTTAAGGGAAGTACCGGGGAGCTGTTTTTT. The chain joins TRBV30 to TRBJ2-2; D unresolved. Germline CDR1 and CDR2: GTSNPN and SVGIG (reference sequence). CDR3 size: 14 residues. The V end was cut by 0 bases, the J end by 5 bases, with 10 bases between.

This chain links TRBV11-2 with TRBJ2-1; 12 bases line up with TRBD2. CDR3 length: 16 amino acids. V was clipped by 2 bases and J by 9 bases; unmatched bases: 8. Germline V gene data show CDR1 as SGHAT and CDR2 as FQNNGV. The CDR3 DNA reads TGTGCCAGCAGCTTATCTAGCGGGAGGGCCTTCGGTGAGCAGTTCTTC. Translating gives CASSLSSGRAFGEQFF.

This clone was seen only a few times. The chain uses TRBV27 and TRBJ1-3, with D possibly being TRBD1 (5 bases). Trimming shortened V by 0 bases and J by 0 bases, and 15 bases separated the two germline ends. From germline, CDR1 is MNHEY and CDR2 SMNVEV (reference sequence). This CDR3 contains 18 residues. The CDR3 bases are TGTGCCAGCAGTTTATCTGGACGGCGGGGCCCCTCTGGAAACACCATATATTTT. Protein product: CASSLSGRRGPSGNTIYF.

The chain combines TRBV7-3 with TRBJ2-7; 11 positions agree with TRBD2. This CDR3 has 16 residues. CDR1 and CDR2 from the germline V gene are SGHTA and FQGTGA. V lost 2 bases and J lost 3; bases outside the gene matches: 6. The CDR3 is CASSLEGLAGFYEQYF. The CDR3 DNA reads as TGTGCCAGCAGCTTAGAAGGACTAGCGGGCTTCTACGAGCAGTACTTC.